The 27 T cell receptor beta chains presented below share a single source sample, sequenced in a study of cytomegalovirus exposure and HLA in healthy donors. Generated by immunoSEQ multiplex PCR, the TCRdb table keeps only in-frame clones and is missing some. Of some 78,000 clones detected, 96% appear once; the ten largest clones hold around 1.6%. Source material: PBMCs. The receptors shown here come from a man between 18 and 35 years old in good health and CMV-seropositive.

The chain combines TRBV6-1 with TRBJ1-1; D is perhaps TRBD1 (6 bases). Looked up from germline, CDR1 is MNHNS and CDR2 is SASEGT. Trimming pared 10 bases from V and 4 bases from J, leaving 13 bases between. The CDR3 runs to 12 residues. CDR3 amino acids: CAIGTGFTEAFF. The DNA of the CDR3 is TGTGCCATCGGCACAGGGTTCACTGAAGCTTTCTTT.

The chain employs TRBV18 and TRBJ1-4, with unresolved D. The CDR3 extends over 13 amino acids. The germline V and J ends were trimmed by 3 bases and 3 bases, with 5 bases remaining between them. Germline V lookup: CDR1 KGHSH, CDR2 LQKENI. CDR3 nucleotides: TGTGCCAGCTCACCCCGGTCTAATGAAAAACTGTTTTTT. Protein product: CASSPRSNEKLFF. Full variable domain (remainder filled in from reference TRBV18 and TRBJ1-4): NAGVMQNPRHLVRRRGQEARLRCSPMKGHSHVYWYRQLPEEGLKFMVYLQKENIIDESGMPKERFSAEFPKEGPSILRIQQVVRGDSAAYFCASSPRSNEKLFFGSGTQLSVL.

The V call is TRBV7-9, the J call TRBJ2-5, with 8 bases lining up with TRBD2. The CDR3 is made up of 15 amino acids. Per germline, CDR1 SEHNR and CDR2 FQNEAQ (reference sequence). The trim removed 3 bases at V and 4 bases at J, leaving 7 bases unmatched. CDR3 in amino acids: CASSFVAGKRETQYF. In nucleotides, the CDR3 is TGTGCCAGCAGCTTCGTAGCGGGAAAAAGAGAGACCCAGTACTTC.

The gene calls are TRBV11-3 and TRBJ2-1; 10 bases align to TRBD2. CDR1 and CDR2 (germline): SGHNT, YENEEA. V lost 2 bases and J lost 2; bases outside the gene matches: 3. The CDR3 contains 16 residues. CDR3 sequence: CASSLLAGGTYNEQFF. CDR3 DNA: TGTGCCAGCAGCTTATTAGCGGGAGGAACCTACAATGAGCAGTTCTTC.

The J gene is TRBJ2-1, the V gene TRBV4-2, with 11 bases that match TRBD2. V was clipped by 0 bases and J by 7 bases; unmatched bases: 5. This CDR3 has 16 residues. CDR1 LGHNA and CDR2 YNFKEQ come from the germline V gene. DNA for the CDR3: TGTGCCAGCAGCCAAGATTTGCCTAGCGGGAGGAATGAGCAGTTCTTC. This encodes CASSQDLPSGRNEQFF.

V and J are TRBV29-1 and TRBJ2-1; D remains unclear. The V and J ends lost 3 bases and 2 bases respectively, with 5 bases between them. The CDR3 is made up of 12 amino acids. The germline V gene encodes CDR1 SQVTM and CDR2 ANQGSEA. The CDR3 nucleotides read TGCAGCGTTGAGGGCACCTACAATGAGCAGTTCTTC. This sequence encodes CSVEGTYNEQFF.

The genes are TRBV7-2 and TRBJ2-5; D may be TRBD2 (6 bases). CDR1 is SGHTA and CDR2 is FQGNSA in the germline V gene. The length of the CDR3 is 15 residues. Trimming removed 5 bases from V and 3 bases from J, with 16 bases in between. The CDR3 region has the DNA TGTGCCAGCAGCCGGGACTGGGGGGTGGAAGAGACCCAGTACTTC. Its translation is CASSRDWGVEETQYF.

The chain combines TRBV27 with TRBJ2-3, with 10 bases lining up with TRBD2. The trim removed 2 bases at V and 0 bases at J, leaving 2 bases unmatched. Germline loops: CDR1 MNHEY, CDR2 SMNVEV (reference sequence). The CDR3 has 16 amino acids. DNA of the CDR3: TGTGCCAGCAGTTTAAGGACTAGCGGCAGCACAGATACGCAGTATTTT. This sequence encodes CASSLRTSGSTDTQYF.

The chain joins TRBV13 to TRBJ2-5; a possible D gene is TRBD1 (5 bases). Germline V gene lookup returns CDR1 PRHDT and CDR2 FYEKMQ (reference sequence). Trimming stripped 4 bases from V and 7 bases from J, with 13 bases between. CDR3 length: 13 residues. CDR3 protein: CASSSWGHRTQYF. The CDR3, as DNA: TGTGCCAGCAGCTCCTGGGGCCATCGGACCCAGTACTTC.

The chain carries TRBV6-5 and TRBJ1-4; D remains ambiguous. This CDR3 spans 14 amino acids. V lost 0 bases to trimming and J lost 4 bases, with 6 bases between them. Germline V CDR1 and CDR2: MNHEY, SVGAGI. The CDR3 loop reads CASSYSQRNEKLFF. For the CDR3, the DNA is TGTGCCAGCAGTTACTCCCAGCGTAATGAAAAACTGTTTTTT.

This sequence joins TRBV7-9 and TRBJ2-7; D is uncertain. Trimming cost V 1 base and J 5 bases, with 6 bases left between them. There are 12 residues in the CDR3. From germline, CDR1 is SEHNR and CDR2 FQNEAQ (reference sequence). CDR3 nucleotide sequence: TGTGCCAGCAGCTTAGGAGAAGACGAGCAGTACTTC. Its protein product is CASSLGEDEQYF.

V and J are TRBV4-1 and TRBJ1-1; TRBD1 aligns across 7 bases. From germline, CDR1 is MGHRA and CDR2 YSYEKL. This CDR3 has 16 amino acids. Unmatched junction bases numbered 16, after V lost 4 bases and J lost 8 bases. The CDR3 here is CASSPQFLRGAPEAFF. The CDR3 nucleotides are TGCGCCAGCAGCCCCCAATTCCTCAGGGGGGCGCCGGAAGCTTTCTTT.

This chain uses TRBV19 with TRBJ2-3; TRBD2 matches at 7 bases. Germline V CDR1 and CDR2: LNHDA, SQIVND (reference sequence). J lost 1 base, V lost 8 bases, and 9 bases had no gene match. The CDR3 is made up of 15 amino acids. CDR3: CASVGRRGGTDTQYF. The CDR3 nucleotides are TGTGCCAGTGTAGGTCGCCGGGGGGGCACAGATACGCAGTATTTT.

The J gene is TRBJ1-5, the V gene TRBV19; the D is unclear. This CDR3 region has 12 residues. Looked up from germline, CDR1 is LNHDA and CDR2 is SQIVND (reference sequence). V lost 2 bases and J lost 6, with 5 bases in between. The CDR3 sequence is CASSIRGQPQHF. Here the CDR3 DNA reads TGTGCCAGTAGTATAAGAGGTCAGCCCCAGCATTTT.

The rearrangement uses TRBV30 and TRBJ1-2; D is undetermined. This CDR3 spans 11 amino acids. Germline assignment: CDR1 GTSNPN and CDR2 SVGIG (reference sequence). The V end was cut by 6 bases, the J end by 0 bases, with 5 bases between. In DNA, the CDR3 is TGTGCCTGTACAGCTAACTATGGCTACACCTTC. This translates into CACTANYGYTF.

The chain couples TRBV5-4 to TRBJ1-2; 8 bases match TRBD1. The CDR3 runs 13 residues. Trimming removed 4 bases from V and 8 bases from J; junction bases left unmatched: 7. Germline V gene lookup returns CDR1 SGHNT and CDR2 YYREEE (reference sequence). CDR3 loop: CASSRTGLRGYTF. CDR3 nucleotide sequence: TGTGCCAGCAGCCGGACAGGGCTCAGGGGCTACACCTTC. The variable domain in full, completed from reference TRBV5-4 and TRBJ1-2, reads ETGVTQSPTHLIKTRGQQVTLRCSSQSGHNTVSWYQQALGQGPQFIFQYYREEENGRGNFPPRFSGLQFPNYSSELNVNALELDDSALYLCASSRTGLRGYTFGSGTRLTVV.

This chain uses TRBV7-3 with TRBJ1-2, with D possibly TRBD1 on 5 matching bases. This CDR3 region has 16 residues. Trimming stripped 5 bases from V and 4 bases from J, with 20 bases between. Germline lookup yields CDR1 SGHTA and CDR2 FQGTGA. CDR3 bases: TGTGCCAGCAGCACAACGGGGGGTCTTCCTGGCTATGGCTACACCTTC. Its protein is CASSTTGGLPGYGYTF.

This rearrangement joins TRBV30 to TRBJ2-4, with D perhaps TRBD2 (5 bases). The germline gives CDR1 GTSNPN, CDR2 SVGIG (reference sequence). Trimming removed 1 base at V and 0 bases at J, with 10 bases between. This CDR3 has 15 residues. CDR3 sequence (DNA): TGTGCCTGGAGTGGAGGGATTCTAGCCAAAAACATTCAGTACTTC. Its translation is CAWSGGILAKNIQYF.

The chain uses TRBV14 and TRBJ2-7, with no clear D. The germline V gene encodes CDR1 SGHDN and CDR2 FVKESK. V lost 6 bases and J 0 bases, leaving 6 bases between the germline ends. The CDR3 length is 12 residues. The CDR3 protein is CASSGGSYEQYF. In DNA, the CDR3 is TGTGCCAGCAGTGGCGGCTCCTACGAGCAGTACTTC.

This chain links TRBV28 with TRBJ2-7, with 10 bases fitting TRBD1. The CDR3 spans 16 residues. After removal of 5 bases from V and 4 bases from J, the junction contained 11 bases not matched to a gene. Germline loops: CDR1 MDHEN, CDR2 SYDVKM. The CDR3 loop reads CASSAPSGQGRYEQYF. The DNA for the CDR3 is TGTGCCAGCAGTGCCCCGTCGGGACAGGGGCGATACGAGCAGTACTTC.

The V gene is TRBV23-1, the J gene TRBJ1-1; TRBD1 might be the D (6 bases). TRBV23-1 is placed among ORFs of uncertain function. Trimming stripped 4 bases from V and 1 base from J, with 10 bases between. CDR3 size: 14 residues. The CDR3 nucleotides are TGCGCCAGCAGTCTTACAGGGAAGAACACTGAAGCTTTCTTT. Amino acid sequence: CASSLTGKNTEAFF.

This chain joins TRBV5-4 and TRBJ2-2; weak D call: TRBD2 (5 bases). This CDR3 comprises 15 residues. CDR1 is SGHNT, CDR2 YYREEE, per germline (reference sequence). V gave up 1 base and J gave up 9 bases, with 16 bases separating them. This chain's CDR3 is CASSLSRTLDRELFF. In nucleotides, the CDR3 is TGTGCCAGCAGCTTGTCCCGGACTTTAGACAGGGAGCTGTTTTTT.

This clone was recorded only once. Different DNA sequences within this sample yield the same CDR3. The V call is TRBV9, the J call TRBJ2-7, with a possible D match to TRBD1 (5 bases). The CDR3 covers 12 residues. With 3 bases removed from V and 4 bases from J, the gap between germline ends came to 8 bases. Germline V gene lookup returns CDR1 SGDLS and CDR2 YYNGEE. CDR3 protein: CASSATGYEQYF. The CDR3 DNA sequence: TGTGCCAGCAGCGCTACAGGATACGAGCAGTACTTC.

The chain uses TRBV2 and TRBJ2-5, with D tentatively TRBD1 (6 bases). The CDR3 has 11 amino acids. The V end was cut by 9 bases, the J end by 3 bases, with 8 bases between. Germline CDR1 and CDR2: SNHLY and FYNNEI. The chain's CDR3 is CASSGEETQYF. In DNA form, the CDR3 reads TGTGCCAGTTCAGGGGAAGAGACCCAGTACTTC.

The CDR3 here is CASSFGGTNTGELFF. The CDR3 DNA reads TGTGCCAGCAGCTTCGGCGGGACCAACACCGGGGAGCTGTTTTTT. This chain joins TRBV7-8 and TRBJ2-2; maybe TRBD2 (6 bases). The CDR3 spans 15 residues. Germline V gene data show CDR1 as SGHVS and CDR2 as FQNEAQ. Trimming shortened V by 3 bases and J by 2 bases, and 10 bases separated the two germline ends.

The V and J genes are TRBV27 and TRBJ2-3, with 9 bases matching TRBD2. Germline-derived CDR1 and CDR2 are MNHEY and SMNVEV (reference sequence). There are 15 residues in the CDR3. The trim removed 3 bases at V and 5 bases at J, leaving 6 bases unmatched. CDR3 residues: CASSFGGRAGDTQYF. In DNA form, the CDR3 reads TGTGCCAGCAGTTTTGGCGGGAGGGCGGGAGATACGCAGTATTTT.

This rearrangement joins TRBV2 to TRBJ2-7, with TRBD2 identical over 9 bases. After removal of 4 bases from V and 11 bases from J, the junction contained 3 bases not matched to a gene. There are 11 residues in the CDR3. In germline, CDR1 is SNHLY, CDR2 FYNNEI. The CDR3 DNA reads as TGTGCCAGCAGTGTAGCGGGAGTTGAGTACTTC. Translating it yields CASSVAGVEYF.